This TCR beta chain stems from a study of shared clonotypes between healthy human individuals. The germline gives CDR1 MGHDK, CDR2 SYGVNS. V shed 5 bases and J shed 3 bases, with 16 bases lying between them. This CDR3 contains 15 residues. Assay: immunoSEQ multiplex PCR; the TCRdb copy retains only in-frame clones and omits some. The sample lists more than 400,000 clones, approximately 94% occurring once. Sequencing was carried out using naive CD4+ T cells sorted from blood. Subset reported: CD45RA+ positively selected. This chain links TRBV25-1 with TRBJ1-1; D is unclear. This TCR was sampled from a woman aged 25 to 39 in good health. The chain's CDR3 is CASSPFSTDDTEAFF. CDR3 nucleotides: TGTGCCAGCAGTCCGTTCTCGACCGACGACACTGAAGCTTTCTTT.